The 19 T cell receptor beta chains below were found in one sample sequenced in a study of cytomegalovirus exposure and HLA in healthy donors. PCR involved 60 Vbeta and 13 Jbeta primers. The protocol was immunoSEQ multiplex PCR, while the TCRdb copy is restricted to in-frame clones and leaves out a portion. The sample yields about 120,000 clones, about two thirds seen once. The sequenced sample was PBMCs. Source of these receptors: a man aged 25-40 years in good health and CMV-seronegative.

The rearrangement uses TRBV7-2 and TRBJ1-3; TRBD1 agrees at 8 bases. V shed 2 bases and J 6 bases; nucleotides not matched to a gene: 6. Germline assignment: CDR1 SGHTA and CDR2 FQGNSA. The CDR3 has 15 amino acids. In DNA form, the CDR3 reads TGTGCCAGCAGCTTAACCGGGACAGGCATAAACACCATATATTTT. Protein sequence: CASSLTGTGINTIYF.

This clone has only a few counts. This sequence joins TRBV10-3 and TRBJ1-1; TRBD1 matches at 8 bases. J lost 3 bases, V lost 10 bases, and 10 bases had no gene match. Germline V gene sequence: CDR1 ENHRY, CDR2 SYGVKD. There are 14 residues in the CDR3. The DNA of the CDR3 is TGTGCCACGAAGGACAGGGAATTACACACTGAAGCTTTCTTT. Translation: CATKDRELHTEAFF.

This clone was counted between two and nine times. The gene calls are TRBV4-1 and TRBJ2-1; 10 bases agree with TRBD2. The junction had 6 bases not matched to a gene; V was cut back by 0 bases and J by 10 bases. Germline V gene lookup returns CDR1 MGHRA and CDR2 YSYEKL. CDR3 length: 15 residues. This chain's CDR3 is CASSQDERGGREQFF. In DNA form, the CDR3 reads TGCGCCAGCAGCCAAGACGAGCGGGGGGGCCGCGAGCAGTTCTTC.

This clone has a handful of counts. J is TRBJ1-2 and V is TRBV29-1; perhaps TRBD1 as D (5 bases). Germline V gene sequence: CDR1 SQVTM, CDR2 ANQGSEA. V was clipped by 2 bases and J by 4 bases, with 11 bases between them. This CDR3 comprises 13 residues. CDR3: CSVEYQGGYGYTF. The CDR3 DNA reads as TGCAGCGTTGAATATCAGGGAGGCTATGGCTACACCTTC.

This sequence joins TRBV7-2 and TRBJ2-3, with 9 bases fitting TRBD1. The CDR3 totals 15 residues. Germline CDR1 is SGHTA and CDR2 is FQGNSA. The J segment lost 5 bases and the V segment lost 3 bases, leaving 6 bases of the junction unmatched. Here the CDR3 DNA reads TGTGCCAGCAGCTTTTACAACAGGGGGCAAGATACGCAGTATTTT. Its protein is CASSFYNRGQDTQYF.

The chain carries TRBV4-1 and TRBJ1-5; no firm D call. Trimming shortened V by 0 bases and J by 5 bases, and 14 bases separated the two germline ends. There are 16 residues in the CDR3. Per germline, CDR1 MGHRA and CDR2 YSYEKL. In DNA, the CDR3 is TGCGCCAGCAGCCAAGATAGTCGGAGGGTTGATCAGCCCCAGCATTTT. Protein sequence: CASSQDSRRVDQPQHF.

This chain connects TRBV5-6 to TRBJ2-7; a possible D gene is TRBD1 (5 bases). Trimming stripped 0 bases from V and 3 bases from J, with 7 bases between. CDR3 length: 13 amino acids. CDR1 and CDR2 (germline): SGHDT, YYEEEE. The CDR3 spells CASSLAGIYEQYF. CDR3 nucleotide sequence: TGTGCCAGCAGCTTGGCAGGGATCTACGAGCAGTACTTC.

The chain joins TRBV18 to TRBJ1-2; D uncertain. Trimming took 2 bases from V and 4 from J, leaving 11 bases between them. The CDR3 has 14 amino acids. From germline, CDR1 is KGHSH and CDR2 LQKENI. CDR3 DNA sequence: TGTGCCAGCTCACCAGCAGAGGTCAGCTATGGCTACACCTTC. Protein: CASSPAEVSYGYTF.

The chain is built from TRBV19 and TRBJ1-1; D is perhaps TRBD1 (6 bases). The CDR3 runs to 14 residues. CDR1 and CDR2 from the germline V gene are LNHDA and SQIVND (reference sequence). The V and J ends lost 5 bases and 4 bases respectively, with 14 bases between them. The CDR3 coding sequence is TGTGCCAGTAGTCTGAGGGGGGGTCTCACTGAAGCTTTCTTT. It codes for CASSLRGGLTEAFF.

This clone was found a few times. The CDR3: CASTEFGGNTEAFF. The CDR3 DNA is TGTGCCAGCACAGAGTTTGGCGGTAACACTGAAGCTTTCTTT. V is TRBV2 and J is TRBJ1-1; D is ambiguous. V was cut by 7 bases and J by 2 bases, with 14 bases left in between. The length of the CDR3 is 14 residues. Per germline, CDR1 SNHLY and CDR2 FYNNEI.

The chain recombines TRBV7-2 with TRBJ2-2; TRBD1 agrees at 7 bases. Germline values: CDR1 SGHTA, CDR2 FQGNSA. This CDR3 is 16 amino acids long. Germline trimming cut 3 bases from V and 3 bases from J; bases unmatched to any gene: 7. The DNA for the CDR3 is TGTGCCAGCAGCTTTACCTCTACAGGGGACACCGGGGAGCTGTTTTTT. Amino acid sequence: CASSFTSTGDTGELFF.

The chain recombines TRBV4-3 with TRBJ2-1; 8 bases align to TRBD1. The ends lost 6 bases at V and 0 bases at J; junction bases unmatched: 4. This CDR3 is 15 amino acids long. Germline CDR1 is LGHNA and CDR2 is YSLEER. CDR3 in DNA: TGCGCCAGCAGACGGGACAGGAGCTCCTACAATGAGCAGTTCTTC. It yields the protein CASRRDRSSYNEQFF.

The DNA of the CDR3 is TGTGCCAGCAGCCAACAGGTTGTTAGCACAGATACGCAGTATTTT. Translation: CASSQQVVSTDTQYF. This chain connects TRBV4-2 to TRBJ2-3; no reliable D call. This CDR3 is built from 15 residues. Trimming took off 2 bases at V and 0 bases at J, with 9 bases between the two ends. Germline assignment: CDR1 LGHNA and CDR2 YNFKEQ.

This CDR3 reads CASSLSQGTDTQYF. DNA for the CDR3: TGTGCCAGCAGCTTATCCCAGGGGACAGATACGCAGTATTTT. The chain has TRBV11-3 and TRBJ2-3, with D possibly TRBD1 on 6 matching bases. V lost 2 bases and J 3 bases, leaving 9 bases between the germline ends. The CDR3 is 14 amino acids. Germline CDR1 reads SGHNT; CDR2 reads YENEEA.

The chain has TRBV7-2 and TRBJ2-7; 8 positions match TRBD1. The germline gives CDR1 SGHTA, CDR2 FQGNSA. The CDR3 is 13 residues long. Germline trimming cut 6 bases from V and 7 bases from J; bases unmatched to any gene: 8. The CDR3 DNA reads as TGTGCCAGCAGTCTCGACAGGGGTGTAGAGCAGTACTTC. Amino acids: CASSLDRGVEQYF.

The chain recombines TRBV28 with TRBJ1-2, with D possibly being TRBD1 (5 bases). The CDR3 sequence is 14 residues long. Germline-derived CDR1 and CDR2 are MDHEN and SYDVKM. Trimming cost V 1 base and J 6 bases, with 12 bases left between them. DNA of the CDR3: TGTGCCAGCAGTTTATTTAAAGGGGTGGATGGCTACACCTTC. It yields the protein CASSLFKGVDGYTF.

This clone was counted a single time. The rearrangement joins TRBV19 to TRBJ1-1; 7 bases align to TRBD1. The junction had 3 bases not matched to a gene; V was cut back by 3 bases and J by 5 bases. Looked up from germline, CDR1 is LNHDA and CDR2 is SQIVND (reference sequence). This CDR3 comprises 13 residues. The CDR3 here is CASSIRGETEAFF. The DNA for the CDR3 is TGTGCCAGTAGTATCAGGGGGGAGACTGAAGCTTTCTTT.

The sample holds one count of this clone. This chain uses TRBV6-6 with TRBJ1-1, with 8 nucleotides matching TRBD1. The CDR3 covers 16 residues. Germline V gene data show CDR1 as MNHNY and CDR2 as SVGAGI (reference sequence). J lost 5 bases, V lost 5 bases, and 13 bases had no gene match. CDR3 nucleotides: TGTGCCAGCAGTAAACCCTCAGGGGGCAGGGGGACTGAAGCTTTCTTT. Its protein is CASSKPSGGRGTEAFF.

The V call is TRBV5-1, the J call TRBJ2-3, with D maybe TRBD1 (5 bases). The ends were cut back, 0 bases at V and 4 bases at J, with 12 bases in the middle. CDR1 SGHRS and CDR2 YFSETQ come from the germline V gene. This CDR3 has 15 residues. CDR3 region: CASSLGQGSADTQYF. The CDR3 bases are TGCGCCAGCAGCTTGGGTCAGGGATCCGCAGATACGCAGTATTTT. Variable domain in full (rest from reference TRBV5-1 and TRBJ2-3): KAGVTQTPRYLIKTRGQQVTLSCSPISGHRSVSWYQQTPGQGLQFLFEYFSETQRNKGNFPGRFSGRQFSNSRSEMNVSTLELGDSALYLCASSLGQGSADTQYFGPGTRLTVL.